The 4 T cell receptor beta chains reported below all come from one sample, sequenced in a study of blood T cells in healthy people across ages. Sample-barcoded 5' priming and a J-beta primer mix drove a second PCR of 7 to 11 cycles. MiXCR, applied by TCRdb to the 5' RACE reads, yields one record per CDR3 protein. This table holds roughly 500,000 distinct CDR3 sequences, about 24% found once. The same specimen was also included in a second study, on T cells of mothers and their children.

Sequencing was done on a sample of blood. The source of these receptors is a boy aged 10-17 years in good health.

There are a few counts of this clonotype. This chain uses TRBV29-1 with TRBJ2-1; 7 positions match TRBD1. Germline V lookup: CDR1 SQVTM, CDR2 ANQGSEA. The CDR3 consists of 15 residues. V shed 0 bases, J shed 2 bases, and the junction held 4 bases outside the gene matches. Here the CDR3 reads CSVEDDGQAYNEQFF. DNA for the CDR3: TGCAGCGTTGAAGACGACGGACAGGCCTACAATGAGCAGTTCTTC.

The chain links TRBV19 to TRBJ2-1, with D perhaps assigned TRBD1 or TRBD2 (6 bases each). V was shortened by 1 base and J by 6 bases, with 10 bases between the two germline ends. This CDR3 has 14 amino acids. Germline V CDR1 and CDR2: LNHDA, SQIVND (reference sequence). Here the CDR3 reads CASSIVPGANEQFF. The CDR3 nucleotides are TGTGCCAGTAGTATAGTCCCGGGGGCCAATGAGCAGTTCTTC.

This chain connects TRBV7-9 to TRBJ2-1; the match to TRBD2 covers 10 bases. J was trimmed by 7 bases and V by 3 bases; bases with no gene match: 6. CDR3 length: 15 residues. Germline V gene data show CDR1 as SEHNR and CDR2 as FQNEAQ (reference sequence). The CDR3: CASSFRAGGRNEQFF. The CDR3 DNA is TGTGCCAGCAGCTTTCGAGCGGGGGGGCGAAATGAGCAGTTCTTC.

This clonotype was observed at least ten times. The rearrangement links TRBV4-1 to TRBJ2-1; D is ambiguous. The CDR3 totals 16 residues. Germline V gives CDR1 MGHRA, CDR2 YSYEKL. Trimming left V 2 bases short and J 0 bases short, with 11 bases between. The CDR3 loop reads CASSQLDMVSYNEQFF. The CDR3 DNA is TGCGCCAGCAGCCAACTCGACATGGTCTCCTACAATGAGCAGTTCTTC.